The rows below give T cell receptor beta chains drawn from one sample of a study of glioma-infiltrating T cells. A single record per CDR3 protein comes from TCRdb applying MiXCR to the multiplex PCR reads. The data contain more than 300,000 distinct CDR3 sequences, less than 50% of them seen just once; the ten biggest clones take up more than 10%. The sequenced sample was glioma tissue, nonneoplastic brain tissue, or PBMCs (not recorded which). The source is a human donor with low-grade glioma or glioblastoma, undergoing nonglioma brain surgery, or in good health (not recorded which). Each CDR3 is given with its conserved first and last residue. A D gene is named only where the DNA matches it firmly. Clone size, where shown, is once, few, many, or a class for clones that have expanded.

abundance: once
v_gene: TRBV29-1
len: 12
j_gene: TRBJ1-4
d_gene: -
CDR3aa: CSVIPENEKLFF
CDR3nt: TGCAGCGTTATCCCCGAGAATGAAAAACTGTTTTTT

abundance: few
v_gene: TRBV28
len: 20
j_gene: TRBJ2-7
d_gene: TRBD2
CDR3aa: CASSLPPRGFRTSGVYEQYF
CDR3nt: TGTGCCAGCAGTTTACCCCCTCGAGGTTTTAGGACTAGCGGGGTCTACGAGCAGTACTTC

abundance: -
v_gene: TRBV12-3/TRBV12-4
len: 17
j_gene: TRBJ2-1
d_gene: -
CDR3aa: CASNQGGRAGGRNEQFF
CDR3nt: TGCGCCAGCAACCAAGGTGGGCGGGCAGGTGGTAGGAATGAGCAGTTCTTT

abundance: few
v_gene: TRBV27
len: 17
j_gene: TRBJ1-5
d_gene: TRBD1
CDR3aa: CASSLRGGQGWDQPQHF
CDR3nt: TGTGCCAGCAGTTTAAGGGGAGGACAGGGATGGGATCAGCCCCAGCATTTT

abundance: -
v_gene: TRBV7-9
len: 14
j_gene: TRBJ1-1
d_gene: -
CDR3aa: CASSLARGGTEAFF
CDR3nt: TGTGCCAGCAGCTTAGCGAGAGGAGGCACTGAAGCTTTCTTT

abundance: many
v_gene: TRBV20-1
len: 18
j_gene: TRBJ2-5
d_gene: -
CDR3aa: CSARDPVSPGGPRETQYF
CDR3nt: TGCAGTGCTAGAGATCCGGTGTCTCCCGGCGGGCCCCGAGAGACCCAGTACTTC

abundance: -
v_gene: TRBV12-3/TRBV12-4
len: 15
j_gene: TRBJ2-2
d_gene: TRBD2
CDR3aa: CASRARGVGTGELFF
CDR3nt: TGTGCCAGCAGGGCACGGGGGGTCGGCACCGGGGAGCTGTTTTTT

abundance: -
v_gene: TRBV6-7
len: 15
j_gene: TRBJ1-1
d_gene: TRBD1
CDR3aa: CASSYSGTVISEAFF
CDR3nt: TGTGCCAGCAGTTACTCGGGGACAGTTATCTCTGAAGCTTTCTTT

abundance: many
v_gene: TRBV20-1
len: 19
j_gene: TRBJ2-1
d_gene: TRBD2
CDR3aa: CSARESPLAGGPRYNEQFF
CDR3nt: TGCAGTGCTAGAGAGTCCCCGCTAGCGGGAGGGCCTAGATACAATGAGCAGTTCTTC

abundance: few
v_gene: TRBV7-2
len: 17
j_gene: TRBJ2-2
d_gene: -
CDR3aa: CASSVAEGGKDTGELFF
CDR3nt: TGTGCCAGCAGCGTAGCGGAAGGGGGCAAAGACACCGGGGAGCTGTTTTTT

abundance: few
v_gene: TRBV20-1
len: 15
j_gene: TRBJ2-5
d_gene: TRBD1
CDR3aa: CSARDLGRGQETQYF
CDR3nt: TGCAGTGCTAGAGATCTGGGCAGGGGGCAGGAGACCCAGTACTTC

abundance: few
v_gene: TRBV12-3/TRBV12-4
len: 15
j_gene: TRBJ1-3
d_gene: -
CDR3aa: CASSLDGHSGNTIYF
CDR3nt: TGTGCCAGCAGTTTAGACGGGCACTCTGGAAACACCATATATTTT

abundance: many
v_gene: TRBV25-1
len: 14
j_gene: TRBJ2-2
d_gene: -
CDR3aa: CASSELSLTGELFF
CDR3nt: TGTGCCAGCAGTGAATTGAGTCTCACCGGGGAGCTGTTTTTT

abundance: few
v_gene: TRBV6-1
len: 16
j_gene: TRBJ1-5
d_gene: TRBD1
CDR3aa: CASSRGGMGQGIAQHF
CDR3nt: TGTGCCAGCAGTAGAGGGGGGATGGGACAGGGTATTGCCCAGCATTTT

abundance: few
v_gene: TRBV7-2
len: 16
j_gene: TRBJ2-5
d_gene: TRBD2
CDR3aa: CASSPSGGGGHETQYF
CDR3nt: TGTGCCAGCAGCCCGTCTGGCGGGGGGGGCCATGAGACCCAGTACTTC

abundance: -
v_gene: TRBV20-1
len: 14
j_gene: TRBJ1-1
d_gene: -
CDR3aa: CSARVAGVETEAFF
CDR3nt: TGCAGTGCTAGAGTTGCGGGAGTGGAAACTGAAGCTTTCTTT

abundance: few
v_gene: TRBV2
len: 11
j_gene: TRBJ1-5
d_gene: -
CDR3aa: CASSTDQPQHF
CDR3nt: TGTGCCAGCAGTACCGATCAGCCCCAGCATTTT

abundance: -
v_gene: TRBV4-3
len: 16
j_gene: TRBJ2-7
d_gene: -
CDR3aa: CASTQEQAAGSYEQYF
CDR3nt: TGCGCCAGCACCCAAGAACAGGCGGCAGGCTCCTACGAGCAGTACTTC

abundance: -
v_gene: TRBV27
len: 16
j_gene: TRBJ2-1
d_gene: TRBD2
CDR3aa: CASSLYAGETYNEQFF
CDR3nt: TGTGCCAGCAGTTTATACGCGGGAGAGACCTACAATGAGCAGTTCTTC

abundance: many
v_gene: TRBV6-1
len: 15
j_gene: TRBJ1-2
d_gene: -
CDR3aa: CASSEARDINYGYTF
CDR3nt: TGTGCCAGCAGTGAAGCTAGAGATATTAACTATGGCTACACCTTC

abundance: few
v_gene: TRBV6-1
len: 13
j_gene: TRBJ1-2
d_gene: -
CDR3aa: CASSDRGGYGYTF
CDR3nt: TGTGCCAGCAGTGACAGGGGAGGGTATGGCTACACCTTC

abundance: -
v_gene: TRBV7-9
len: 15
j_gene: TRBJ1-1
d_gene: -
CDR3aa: CASAGGTNPGTEAFF
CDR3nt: TGTGCCAGCGCAGGAGGGACAAACCCTGGTACTGAAGCTTTCTTT

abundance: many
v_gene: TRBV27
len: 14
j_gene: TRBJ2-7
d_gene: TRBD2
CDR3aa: CASSPGLAGREQYF
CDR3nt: TGTGCCAGCAGTCCGGGACTAGCGGGTCGCGAGCAGTACTTC

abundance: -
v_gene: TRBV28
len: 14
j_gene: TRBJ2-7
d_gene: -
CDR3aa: CASWESQGFAEQYF
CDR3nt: TGTGCCAGTTGGGAGAGCCAGGGCTTCGCCGAGCAGTACTTC

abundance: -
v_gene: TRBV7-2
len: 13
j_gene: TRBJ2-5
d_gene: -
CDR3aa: CASSFKRGETQYF
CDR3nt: TGTGCCAGCAGCTTTAAAAGAGGAGAGACCCAGTACTTC

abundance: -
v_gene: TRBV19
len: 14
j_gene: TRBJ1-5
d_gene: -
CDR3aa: CASSIRTNFQPQHF
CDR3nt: TGTGCCAGTAGTATTAGGACAAATTTTCAGCCCCAGCATTTT

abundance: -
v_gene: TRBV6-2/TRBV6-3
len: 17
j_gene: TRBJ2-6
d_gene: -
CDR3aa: CASSPLQGSSGANVLTF
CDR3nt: TGTGCCAGCAGTCCACTTCAGGGGAGCTCTGGGGCCAACGTCCTGACTTTC

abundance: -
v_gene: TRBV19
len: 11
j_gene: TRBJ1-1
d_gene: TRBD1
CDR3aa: CASTNRGEAFF
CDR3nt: TGTGCCAGTACAAACAGGGGTGAAGCTTTCTTT

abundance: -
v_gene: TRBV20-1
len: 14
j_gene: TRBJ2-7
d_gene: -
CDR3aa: CSGRGASGYHEQYF
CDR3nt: TGCAGTGGGAGGGGGGCTAGCGGTTACCACGAGCAGTACTTC

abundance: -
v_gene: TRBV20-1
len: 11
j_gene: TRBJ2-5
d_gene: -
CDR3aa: CSARPQETQYF
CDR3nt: TGCAGTGCTAGGCCACAAGAGACCCAGTACTTC

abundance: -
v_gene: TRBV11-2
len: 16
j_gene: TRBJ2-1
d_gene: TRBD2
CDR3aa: CASSPLAGVSYNEQFF
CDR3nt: TGTGCCAGCAGTCCTCTAGCGGGAGTTTCGTACAATGAGCAGTTCTTC

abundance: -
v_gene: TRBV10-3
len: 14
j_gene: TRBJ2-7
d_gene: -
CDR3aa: CAISETTGSYEQYF
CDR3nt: TGTGCCATCAGTGAGACTACAGGGTCCTACGAGCAGTACTTC

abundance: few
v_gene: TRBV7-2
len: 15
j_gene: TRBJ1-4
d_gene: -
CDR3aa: CASSLAKSSNEKLFF
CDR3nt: TGTGCCAGCAGCTTAGCGAAGTCCTCAAATGAAAAACTGTTTTTT

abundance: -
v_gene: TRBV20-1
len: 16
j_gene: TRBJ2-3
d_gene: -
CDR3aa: CSARDVQGGPLGTQYF
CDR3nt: TGCAGTGCTAGGGACGTACAGGGTGGGCCCCTCGGTACGCAGTATTTT

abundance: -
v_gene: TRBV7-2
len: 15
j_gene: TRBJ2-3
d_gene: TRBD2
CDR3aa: CASSWGGPSTDTQYF
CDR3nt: TGTGCCAGCAGCTGGGGGGGTCCTAGCACAGATACGCAGTATTTT

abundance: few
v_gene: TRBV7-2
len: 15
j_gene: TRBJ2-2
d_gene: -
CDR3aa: CASSWRDSSTGELFF
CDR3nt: TGTGCCAGCAGTTGGAGGGACAGTTCCACCGGGGAGCTGTTTTTT

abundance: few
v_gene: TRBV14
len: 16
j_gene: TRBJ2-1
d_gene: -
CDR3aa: CASSHRQRTLHNEQFF
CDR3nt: TGTGCCAGCAGCCACCGGCAGCGGACGCTCCACAATGAGCAGTTCTTC

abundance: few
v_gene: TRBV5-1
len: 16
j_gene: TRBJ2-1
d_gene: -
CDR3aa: CASSRSPGGDYNEQFF
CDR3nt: TGCGCCAGCAGCCGCTCCCCCGGCGGAGACTACAATGAGCAGTTCTTC

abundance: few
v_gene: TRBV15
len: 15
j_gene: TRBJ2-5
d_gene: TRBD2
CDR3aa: CATSSMREWRETQYF
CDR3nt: TGTGCCACCAGCAGTATGCGGGAGTGGCGAGAGACCCAGTACTTC

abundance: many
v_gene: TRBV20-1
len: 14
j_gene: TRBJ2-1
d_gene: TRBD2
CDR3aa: CSAAPSGSYNEQFF
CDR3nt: TGCAGTGCCGCCCCTAGCGGGTCCTACAATGAGCAGTTCTTC